The 10 T cell receptor beta chains below all came from one sample that was sequenced in a study of shared clonotypes between healthy human individuals. Repertoires were generated with immunoSEQ multiplex PCR, while TCRdb's copy carries only in-frame clones and drops some. The table records 450,000 to 500,000 clones, about 85% of them present only once. The sequenced material came from PBMCs. The receptors here all came from a woman in her thirties or forties in good health. Some clones in this sample may be carry-over from other donors' samples.

To note about this clone: One junction end does not reproduce the germline sequence, and a read error may be involved. This rearrangement joins TRBV15 to TRBJ1-6; no clear D. The germline CDR1 and CDR2 sequences are LNHNV and YYDKDF (reference sequence). The CDR3 spans 14 residues. The CDR3 sequence: CATKVVELNSPPHF. The CDR3 DNA reads TGTGCCACCAAGGTAGTAGAGCTTAATTCACCCCCCCACTTT.

The chain has TRBV7-9 and TRBJ1-1; D remains unclear. This CDR3 contains 14 residues. CDR1 and CDR2 (germline): SEHNR, FQNEAQ (reference sequence). The V and J ends lost 8 bases and 9 bases respectively, with 22 bases between them. CDR3 nucleotides: TGTGCCAGCCTTTCCCTGGGGAAGGTGGCCCAAGCTTTCTTT. Its protein product is CASLSLGKVAQAFF.

Points on this clone: A far larger clone lies a single base away; this is likely a read error. The chain is built from TRBV29-1 and TRBJ1-1, with 7 nucleotides matching TRBD1. The CDR3 is 11 amino acids. After removal of 7 bases from V and 10 bases from J, the junction contained 9 bases not matched to a gene. Per the germline V gene, CDR1 is SQVTM and CDR2 is ANQGSEA. CDR3 coding DNA: TGCAGCGCGTCGCGACAGGGCGCAGCTTTCTTT. It yields the protein CSASRQGAAFF.

This chain joins TRBV5-1 and TRBJ2-7, with 9 bases matching TRBD1. The CDR3 totals 14 residues. The junction had 9 bases not matched to a gene; V was cut back by 6 bases and J by 5 bases. Germline-derived CDR1 and CDR2 are SGHRS and YFSETQ. CDR3 DNA sequence: TGCGCCAGCATGCCGGGACAGGGAGTTGACGAGCAGTACTTC. The encoded protein is CASMPGQGVDEQYF. The complete variable domain, with remaining parts taken from reference TRBV5-1 and TRBJ2-7, reads KAGVTQTPRYLIKTRGQQVTLSCSPISGHRSVSWYQQTPGQGLQFLFEYFSETQRNKGNFPGRFSGRQFSNSRSEMNVSTLELGDSALYLCASMPGQGVDEQYFGPGTRLTVT.

The chain has TRBV28 and TRBJ1-4; D is ambiguous. This CDR3 is 14 amino acids long. V lost 3 bases, J lost 3 bases, and 8 bases lay in between. Germline lookup yields CDR1 MDHEN and CDR2 SYDVKM. The chain's CDR3 is CASSFLGSNEKLFF. In DNA form, the CDR3 reads TGTGCCAGCAGTTTTCTAGGGTCTAATGAAAAACTGTTTTTT.

V gene TRBV2 combines with J gene TRBJ1-5, with no clear D. V was cut by 3 bases and J by 0 bases, with 6 bases left in between. Germline assignment: CDR1 SNHLY and CDR2 FYNNEI. This CDR3 contains 14 residues. CDR3 sequence: CASSDEDSNQPQHF. In nucleotides, the CDR3 is TGTGCCAGCAGTGACGAAGATAGCAATCAGCCCCAGCATTTT.

The CDR3 is CSATTAGKSYEQYF. The CDR3 nucleotides read TGCAGCGCTACCACAGCGGGGAAATCCTACGAGCAGTACTTC. The J gene is TRBJ2-7, the V gene TRBV29-1, with 7 bases matching TRBD2. With 7 bases clipped from V and 1 base from J, the junction kept 10 bases outside the gene matches. The CDR3 is made up of 14 amino acids. In germline, CDR1 is SQVTM, CDR2 ANQGSEA.

V usage is TRBV5-1 and J usage is TRBJ2-6; D uncertain. The CDR3 has 15 residues. Trimming stripped 4 bases from V and 0 bases from J, with 8 bases between. The germline V gene has CDR1 SGHRS and CDR2 YFSETQ. The CDR3 region has the DNA TGCGCCAGCAGCCGAGATACCTCTGGGGCCAACGTCCTGACTTTC. Amino acid sequence: CASSRDTSGANVLTF.

V and J are TRBV27 and TRBJ2-7, with no clear D. Trimming removed 5 bases from V and 1 base from J, with 12 bases in between. CDR1 MNHEY and CDR2 SMNVEV come from the germline V gene (reference sequence). The CDR3 contains 14 residues. The CDR3 is CASSPNTLSYEQYF. The CDR3 nucleotides are TGTGCCAGCAGTCCCAATACCCTATCCTACGAGCAGTACTTC.

V is TRBV27 and J is TRBJ1-2; D is unclear. Trimming took off 5 bases at V and 4 bases at J, with 11 bases between the two ends. Germline CDR1 is MNHEY and CDR2 is SMNVEV (reference sequence). This CDR3 has 13 residues. CDR3 sequence (DNA): TGTGCCAGCAGTGATTCCGACACCTATGGCTACACCTTC. Translating gives CASSDSDTYGYTF.